The present T cell receptor (beta chain) was sequenced within a study of T cells in Graves' hyperthyroidism and ophthalmopathy. Notes on the study in general: Ophthalmopathy got predicted by the model a median 6.5 months before its onset.

Regions amplified from RNA transcripts were the TCR beta CDR3 regions. The HTBI primer set was used in a first-round RT-PCR of the TCR CDR3. TCRdb re-called the multiplex PCR reads through MiXCR, storing one row per CDR3 protein. The table lists hundreds of thousands of distinct CDR3 sequences, roughly 14% of them singletons, with 3.5% to 4.5% in the top ten. This clonotype was detected many times. Its target is unknown. The sequence was obtained from a woman aged 40 to 50 with Graves' ophthalmopathy. Material for sequencing was blood.

The CDR3 DNA follows: TGTGCCAGCAGTTCCCAGGGACGGGAAAATGAAAAACTGTTTTTT. Protein: CASSSQGRENEKLFF. The gene calls are TRBV28 and TRBJ1-4, with D possibly being TRBD1 (5 bases). V was trimmed by 4 bases and J by 5 bases, leaving 14 bases between them. Germline CDR1 is MDHEN and CDR2 is SYDVKM. This CDR3 is 15 amino acids long. Using reference TRBV28 and TRBJ1-4 for the parts outside the CDR3, the full variable domain is DVKVTQSSRYLVKRTGEKVFLECVQDMDHENMFWYRQDPGLGLRLIYFSYDVKMKEKGDIPEGYSVSREKKERFSLILESASTNQTSMYLCASSSQGRENEKLFFGSGTQLSVL.